The next 27 T cell receptor beta chains were all read from a single sample in a study of CD8 T cells in ankylosing spondylitis (dated by TCRdb to 2017 to 2019). To prepare the library, 5' RACE was applied. The sample was run on an Illumina HiSeq 2500. TCRdb reran the public reads through fastp at Q25 and MiXCR, keeping productive beta chains. Duplicate CDR3 protein sequences are folded into a single record with the most common DNA and genes. The sample has roughly 230,000 distinct CDR3 sequences on record, approximately 10% of them singletons. The ten biggest clones cover less than 3% of the sample. Material for sequencing was blood, either unsorted or a sorted T cell fraction (not recorded which). These receptors were collected from a male donor with ankylosing spondylitis or in good health (not recorded which).

This clonotype was counted at least ten times. The CDR3 DNA reads as TGTGCCACCAGCAGCGAAGGACTCCCCGAGCAGTACTTC. This encodes CATSSEGLPEQYF. This sequence joins TRBV15 and TRBJ2-7, with D tentatively TRBD2 (5 bases). The germline gives CDR1 LNHNV, CDR2 YYDKDF (reference sequence). The CDR3 extends over 13 amino acids. The germline V and J ends were trimmed by 3 bases and 6 bases, with 12 bases remaining between them.

This sequence joins TRBV9 and TRBJ2-1, with 8 bases aligning to TRBD2. The CDR3 spans 15 residues. Germline assignment: CDR1 SGDLS and CDR2 YYNGEE. V was clipped by 2 bases and J by 7 bases; unmatched bases: 8. The CDR3 region is CASSVGAGARNEQFF. The CDR3 DNA follows: TGTGCCAGCAGCGTCGGAGCGGGAGCAAGAAATGAGCAGTTCTTC.

This clonotype has ten or more counts. The rearrangement uses TRBV4-1 and TRBJ2-1, with TRBD2 matching over 14 bases. CDR3 length equals 17 residues. Losses at the gene ends were 0 bases for V and 9 bases for J; bases not matched to a gene: 7. Germline CDR1 MGHRA, CDR2 YSYEKL. This CDR3 reads CASSQDPGTSGSGEQFF. The DNA of the CDR3 is TGCGCCAGCAGCCAAGATCCCGGGACTAGCGGGAGTGGTGAGCAGTTCTTC.

This clonotype was detected only a few times. The rearrangement uses TRBV29-1 and TRBJ1-2; D is unresolved. The ends were cut back, 5 bases at V and 4 bases at J, with 8 bases in the middle. The CDR3 runs 11 residues. Looked up from germline, CDR1 is SQVTM and CDR2 is ANQGSEA. CDR3 in DNA: TGCAGCGTTAACAGTGCCTATGGCTACACCTTC. Amino acids: CSVNSAYGYTF.

Turning to this clonotype: At one end the junction does not follow the germline gene, possibly because of a read error. The chain recombines TRBV4-2 with TRBJ2-3, with TRBD2 as a possible D gene (6 bases). Germline V CDR1 and CDR2: LGHNA, YNFKEQ. The CDR3 is made up of 15 amino acids. The CDR3 loop is CASSQGGTRTDMQYF. Here the CDR3 DNA reads TGTGCCAGCAGCCAAGGCGGGACCCGCACAGATATGCAGTATTTT.

In its sample, this clonotype was seen many times. This chain uses TRBV9 with TRBJ2-7; D may be TRBD1 (6 bases). The CDR3 length is 15 residues. CDR1 is SGDLS, CDR2 YYNGEE, per germline. V lost 4 bases and J lost 2, with 16 bases in between. The CDR3 DNA follows: TGTGCCAGCAGCCCCCAAGGGGGAGTCACCTACGAGCAGTACTTC. It codes for CASSPQGGVTYEQYF.

The chain employs TRBV25-1 and TRBJ2-2; 10 nucleotides align to TRBD2. Germline values: CDR1 MGHDK, CDR2 SYGVNS. V was clipped by 2 bases and J by 6 bases; unmatched bases: 3. The CDR3 covers 15 residues. CDR3 loop: CASSELAGEAGELFF. Written as DNA, the CDR3 is TGTGCCAGCAGTGAACTAGCGGGGGAAGCCGGGGAGCTGTTTTTT.

The chain links TRBV7-9 to TRBJ1-2; TRBD1 agrees at 8 bases. CDR3 length equals 12 residues. CDR1 is SEHNR, CDR2 FQNEAQ, per germline (reference sequence). J was trimmed by 6 bases and V by 3 bases; bases with no gene match: 0. CDR3 amino acids: CASSFRGHGYTF. CDR3 DNA sequence: TGTGCCAGCAGCTTCAGGGGGCATGGCTACACCTTC.

There are a few counts of this clonotype. V is TRBV7-9 and J is TRBJ2-1; the match to TRBD2 covers 8 bases. There are 16 residues in the CDR3. Trimming removed 5 bases from V and 9 bases from J; junction bases left unmatched: 15. Germline-derived CDR1 and CDR2 are SEHNR and FQNEAQ (reference sequence). The CDR3 spells CASSPSSGTYWGEQFF. In DNA form, the CDR3 reads TGTGCCAGCAGCCCGAGTAGCGGGACATACTGGGGTGAGCAGTTCTTC.

At least ten counts were recorded for this clonotype. The V call is TRBV10-3, the J call TRBJ2-2; D gene unclear. The CDR3 extends over 14 amino acids. V lost 6 bases to trimming and J lost 6 bases, with 14 bases between them. Germline loops: CDR1 ENHRY, CDR2 SYGVKD. The CDR3 sequence: CAIRRSLPPGELFF. The CDR3 bases are TGTGCCATCAGGCGCTCACTTCCGCCCGGGGAGCTGTTTTTT.

This clonotype was detected ten times or more. The rearrangement links TRBV10-1 to TRBJ2-1; 11 bases map to TRBD1. Germline V gene data show CDR1 as WNHNN and CDR2 as SYGVQD (reference sequence). CDR3 length: 15 residues. The ends lost 5 bases at V and 3 bases at J; junction bases unmatched: 3. CDR3 DNA: TGCGCCAGCAGTCGGACAGGGGGCAGCTACAATGAGCAGTTCTTC. Protein sequence: CASSRTGGSYNEQFF.

The chain employs TRBV7-2 and TRBJ1-6; possible D gene TRBD1, 6 bases. The CDR3 sequence is 15 residues long. V was trimmed by 4 bases and J by 3 bases, leaving 10 bases between them. The germline CDR1 and CDR2 sequences are SGHTA and FQGNSA. The CDR3 region has the DNA TGTGCCAGCAGCTCACAACAGGGCTATAATTCACCCCTCCACTTT. This codes for CASSSQQGYNSPLHF.

This clonotype was seen ten or more times. This chain's CDR3 is CASSQNYVAGGPSDTQYF. The CDR3 DNA reads TGTGCCAGCAGCCAAAATTACGTGGCGGGAGGGCCATCAGATACGCAGTATTTT. The chain joins TRBV3-1 to TRBJ2-3; 9 nucleotides match TRBD2. CDR3 length equals 18 residues. CDR1 LGHDT and CDR2 YNNKEL come from the germline V gene (reference sequence). V was clipped by 2 bases and J by 4 bases; unmatched bases: 13.

The rearrangement links TRBV2 to TRBJ2-7; D not resolved. V was clipped by 10 bases and J by 2 bases, with 15 bases between them. The CDR3 runs to 13 residues. Germline assignment: CDR1 SNHLY and CDR2 FYNNEI. The CDR3 DNA reads as TGTGCCACTAGTTTTAAGATAGCCTACGAGCAGTACTTC. Translating gives CATSFKIAYEQYF. The complete variable domain, with remaining parts taken from reference TRBV2 and TRBJ2-7, reads EPEVTQTPSHQVTQMGQEVILRCVPISNHLYFYWYRQILGQKVEFLVSFYNNEISEKSEIFDDQFSVERPDGSNFTLKIRSTKLEDSAMYFCATSFKIAYEQYFGPGTRLTVT.

The table lists this clonotype with many counts. The chain employs TRBV20-1 and TRBJ2-7; TRBD2 matches 11 bases. V shed 0 bases, J shed 0 bases, and the junction held 4 bases outside the gene matches. CDR3 size: 16 residues. The germline V gene has CDR1 DFQATT and CDR2 SNEGSKA (reference sequence). The CDR3 reads CSARDSSGRHSYEQYF. CDR3 nucleotide sequence: TGCAGTGCTAGAGATTCTAGCGGGAGGCACTCCTACGAGCAGTACTTC.

There are many counts of this clonotype. The chain uses TRBV13 and TRBJ2-1; TRBD2 matches 11 bases. There are 16 residues in the CDR3. From germline, CDR1 is PRHDT and CDR2 FYEKMQ (reference sequence). Trimming at V came to 5 bases and at J to 4 bases, leaving 7 bases not matched to a gene. CDR3 sequence (DNA): TGTGCCAGCAGCCGGACCGGGACTAGCGGTTACAATGAGCAGTTCTTC. It yields the protein CASSRTGTSGYNEQFF.

This clonotype was seen ten or more times. This chain links TRBV5-1 with TRBJ2-3; 7 bases match TRBD2. The CDR3 is made up of 13 amino acids. The germline V gene has CDR1 SGHRS and CDR2 YFSETQ. The ends lost 0 bases at V and 10 bases at J; junction bases unmatched: 5. The CDR3 nucleotides are TGCGCCAGCAGCTTGGTGGGGGACTACCCGCAGTATTTT. This translates into CASSLVGDYPQYF.

This clonotype showed up many times. This chain connects TRBV15 to TRBJ2-2; 11 bases align to TRBD2. Per the germline V gene, CDR1 is LNHNV and CDR2 is YYDKDF (reference sequence). There are 18 residues in the CDR3. The ends lost 3 bases at V and 6 bases at J; junction bases unmatched: 12. The CDR3 is CATSRSSGLAGGSGELFF. The CDR3 DNA reads as TGTGCCACCAGCAGGTCCTCAGGTCTAGCGGGAGGTTCCGGGGAGCTGTTTTTT. The full variable domain, with the rest looked up from reference TRBV15 and TRBJ2-2, is DAMVIQNPRYQVTQFGKPVTLSCSQTLNHNVMYWYQQKSSQAPKLLFHYYDKDFNNEADTPDNFQSRRPNTSFCFLDIRSPGLGDTAMYLCATSRSSGLAGGSGELFFGEGSRLTVL.

This clonotype showed up many times. This chain joins TRBV27 and TRBJ1-6; no clear D gene. Germline V lookup: CDR1 MNHEY, CDR2 SMNVEV (reference sequence). V was pared by 7 bases and J by 5 bases, with 12 bases between. CDR3 length equals 14 residues. CDR3 amino acids: CASTLGGNNSPLHF. In nucleotides, the CDR3 is TGTGCCAGCACCCTGGGAGGGAATAATTCACCCCTCCACTTT.

This clonotype was seen a few times. DNA for the CDR3: TGTGCCAGTACTATGCGGGGGGGCCAAGAGACCCAGTACTTC. Protein sequence: CASTMRGGQETQYF. The chain combines TRBV19 with TRBJ2-5, with 9 positions matching TRBD2. The V gene's germline CDR1 is LNHDA and CDR2 SQIVND (reference sequence). Trimming took 7 bases from V and 1 from J; bases not matched to a gene: 4. The CDR3 loop spans 14 amino acids.

A note on this clonotype: Given a much more abundant clone one base away, this may be a read error. The chain recombines TRBV10-3 with TRBJ2-7; maybe TRBD2 (6 bases). This CDR3 contains 13 residues. CDR1 and CDR2 from the germline V gene are ENHRY and SYGVKD. The CDR3 loop reads CATTEGPAYGQYF. The CDR3 coding sequence is TGTGCCACCACGGAGGGGCCAGCCTACGGGCAGTACTTC.

This clonotype was recorded many times. The chain uses TRBV4-1 and TRBJ2-5, with D possibly matching TRBD2 (7 bases). Deletions cut 4 bases from V and 4 bases from J, with 22 bases between. Germline CDR1 and CDR2: MGHRA and YSYEKL. CDR3 length: 17 amino acids. The CDR3 spells CASSPPRGGGARETQYF. CDR3 DNA: TGCGCCAGCAGCCCCCCTCGAGGAGGGGGGGCAAGAGAGACCCAGTACTTC.

This clonotype has only a few counts. The V and J genes are TRBV10-2 and TRBJ2-7; D unclear. Trimming stripped 4 bases from V and 2 bases from J, with 9 bases between. Germline assignment: CDR1 WSHSY and CDR2 SAAADI. This CDR3 contains 13 residues. CDR3 amino acids: CASSADLAYEQYF. Here the CDR3 DNA reads TGCGCCAGCAGTGCCGACCTGGCCTACGAGCAGTACTTC.

This clonotype was observed a handful of times. The rearrangement joins TRBV4-2 to TRBJ2-2; the D gene is possibly TRBD2 (6 bases). Germline CDR1 and CDR2: LGHNA and YNFKEQ. Trimming removed 0 bases at V and 0 bases at J, with 14 bases between. The CDR3 contains 18 residues. CDR3 in DNA: TGTGCCAGCAGCCAAGATCAAATTCAGCGGGCGAACACCGGGGAGCTGTTTTTT. This encodes CASSQDQIQRANTGELFF.

This clonotype has at least ten counts. V usage is TRBV20-1 and J usage is TRBJ2-7; D might be TRBD1 (5 bases). The CDR3 runs 12 residues. Trimming shortened V by 3 bases and J by 6 bases, and 12 bases separated the two germline ends. Germline assignment: CDR1 DFQATT and CDR2 SNEGSKA (reference sequence). DNA for the CDR3: TGCAGTGCTAGGGACACCGTCGGCGAGCAGTACTTC. Its protein is CSARDTVGEQYF.

This clonotype was seen only a few times. The chain has TRBV6-1 and TRBJ2-7; D uncertain. This CDR3 is 16 amino acids long. CDR1 is MNHNS and CDR2 is SASEGT in the germline V gene. V lost 0 bases and J 2 bases, leaving 14 bases between the germline ends. The CDR3 region is CASSEALGRSTYEQYF. Here the CDR3 DNA reads TGTGCCAGCAGTGAAGCGCTCGGCAGGTCTACCTACGAGCAGTACTTC.

This clonotype was seen ten or more times. The rearrangement joins TRBV12-5 to TRBJ2-7; D remains ambiguous. The CDR3 contains 12 residues. Germline CDR1 is LGHNT and CDR2 is FRNRAP. V was cut by 0 bases and J by 4 bases, with 4 bases left in between. The CDR3 bases are TGTGCTAGTGGTTTGGTAGAGTACGAGCAGTACTTC. It translates to CASGLVEYEQYF.